Below, 28 T cell receptor beta chains from the same sample are listed, as sequenced in a study of blood T cell repertoires in COVID-19. The method was immunoSEQ multiplex PCR; TCRdb's version includes in-frame clones alone and lacks a portion of them. This sample yields over 8,500 clones, of which roughly 86% are seen a single time; approximately 32% belongs to the top ten. The sequencing sample was made of peripheral blood. The receptors originated from a man aged 45 to 65 with active COVID-19.

A single count supports this clone. V is TRBV5-4 and J is TRBJ1-2; TRBD1 might be the D (6 bases). There are 12 residues in the CDR3. CDR1 and CDR2 from the germline V gene are SGHNT and YYREEE (reference sequence). V gave up 6 bases and J gave up 8 bases, with 14 bases separating them. CDR3 protein: CASMKGDGGYTF. In nucleotides, the CDR3 is TGTGCCAGCATGAAGGGGGATGGGGGCTACACCTTC.

The chain couples TRBV10-3 to TRBJ1-2, with 8 bases matching TRBD1. Germline loops: CDR1 ENHRY, CDR2 SYGVKD. The junction had 6 bases not matched to a gene; V was cut back by 0 bases and J by 0 bases. The CDR3 runs to 17 residues. As DNA, the CDR3 is TGTGCCATCAGTGAGTCGAAAGGGACAGGTTCTAACTATGGCTACACCTTC. It encodes CAISESKGTGSNYGYTF.

The chain links TRBV3-1 (or the pseudogene TRBV3-2) to TRBJ2-3; 12 positions agree with TRBD2. Germline V gives CDR1 LGHDT, CDR2 YNNKEL (reference sequence). Trimming cost V 4 bases and J 2 bases; bases outside gene matches: 19. CDR3 length: 21 amino acids. The CDR3 region has the DNA TGTGCCAGCAGCCGCCTTTTCGGATACCTAGCGGGAGGGGGTAACACAGATACGCAGTATTTT. Its translation: CASSRLFGYLAGGGNTDTQYF.

The rearrangement joins TRBV10-1 to TRBJ2-1; TRBD2 aligns across 9 bases. V dropped 2 bases and J dropped 6; count of bases not matched to a gene: 5. In germline, CDR1 is WNHNN, CDR2 SYGVQD (reference sequence). The length of the CDR3 is 15 residues. The CDR3 DNA follows: TGCGCCAGCAGTGAGGCTAGCGGGAACTCCAATGAGCAGTTCTTC. The encoded protein is CASSEASGNSNEQFF.

The chain has TRBV5-1 and TRBJ2-5; 10 bases map to TRBD2. Matching the DNA end better, TRBJ2-7 makes the J call doubtful. The CDR3 runs to 15 residues. CDR1 SGHRS and CDR2 YFSETQ come from the germline V gene. The CDR3 nucleotides read TGCGCCAGCAGCTTGGTTGGACTAGCGGAATACGAGCAGTACTTC. Its protein product is CASSLVGLAEYEQYF.

This clone was recorded only once. The V and J genes are TRBV28 and TRBJ2-2; 9 bases line up with TRBD2. Germline CDR1 reads MDHEN; CDR2 reads SYDVKM. Germline trimming cut 2 bases from V and 1 base from J; bases unmatched to any gene: 8. CDR3 size: 18 residues. The CDR3 here is CASSLGLAGIRNTGELFF. For the CDR3, the DNA is TGTGCCAGCAGTTTAGGGCTAGCGGGAATAAGGAACACCGGGGAGCTGTTTTTT.

V gene TRBV27 combines with J gene TRBJ2-7, with 10 bases identical to TRBD1. V shed 5 bases, J shed 3 bases, and the junction held 7 bases outside the gene matches. The germline V gene encodes CDR1 MNHEY and CDR2 SMNVEV (reference sequence). This CDR3 has 15 residues. The CDR3 here is CASSRTGGGGYEQYF. In DNA, the CDR3 is TGTGCCAGCAGTAGGACAGGGGGAGGAGGCTACGAGCAGTACTTC.

This chain connects TRBV28 to TRBJ1-5; D unclear. Germline values: CDR1 MDHEN, CDR2 SYDVKM. The CDR3 is made up of 18 amino acids. Trimming removed 1 base from V and 1 base from J, with 17 bases in between. DNA of the CDR3: TGTGCCAGCAGTTTATATCCCCCCCCCGAGGAGAGCAATCAGCCCCAGCATTTT. It yields the protein CASSLYPPPEESNQPQHF.

The rearrangement joins TRBV27 to TRBJ2-5, with 15 bases that match TRBD2. The CDR3 totals 16 residues. Germline-derived CDR1 and CDR2 are MNHEY and SMNVEV (reference sequence). V shed 4 bases, J shed 2 bases, and the junction held 2 bases outside the gene matches. CDR3 coding DNA: TGTGCCAGCAGTTCAGGACTAGCGGGGGGGCAAGAGACCCAGTACTTC. Its translation is CASSSGLAGGQETQYF.

The rearrangement uses TRBV3-1 (or the pseudogene TRBV3-2) and TRBJ1-1; unclear D gene. CDR3 length: 15 amino acids. Germline CDR1 is LGHDT and CDR2 is YNNKEL (reference sequence). V was shortened by 0 bases and J by 3 bases, with 11 bases between the two germline ends. In DNA, the CDR3 is TGTGCCAGCAGCCAAGATTTCGGTCAGGACACTGAAGCTTTCTTT. The encoded protein is CASSQDFGQDTEAFF.

The chain employs TRBV2 and TRBJ2-7, with D uncertain. CDR1 SNHLY and CDR2 FYNNEI come from the germline V gene. The CDR3 runs 13 residues. Deletions cut 1 base from V and 6 bases from J, with 10 bases between. The CDR3: CASSEGAFGEQYF. The CDR3, as DNA: TGTGCCAGCAGTGAAGGGGCTTTCGGCGAGCAGTACTTC. The complete variable domain, with remaining parts taken from reference TRBV2 and TRBJ2-7, reads EPEVTQTPSHQVTQMGQEVILRCVPISNHLYFYWYRQILGQKVEFLVSFYNNEISEKSEIFDDQFSVERPDGSNFTLKIRSTKLEDSAMYFCASSEGAFGEQYFGPGTRLTVT.

The V call is TRBV18, the J call TRBJ2-3; TRBD2 matches at 12 bases. Looked up from germline, CDR1 is KGHSH and CDR2 is LQKENI. J lost 2 bases, V lost 0 bases, and 3 bases had no gene match. The CDR3 consists of 17 residues. The CDR3: CASSPPLAGGATDTQYF. DNA of the CDR3: TGTGCCAGCTCACCACCGCTAGCGGGAGGGGCCACAGATACGCAGTATTTT.

The V and J genes are TRBV19 and TRBJ2-7; D call uncertain. V was shortened by 5 bases and J by 2 bases, with 10 bases between the two germline ends. In germline, CDR1 is LNHDA, CDR2 SQIVND (reference sequence). The CDR3 loop spans 13 amino acids. The DNA for the CDR3 is TGTGCCAGTAGTCCTCAGATACCCTACGAGCAGTACTTC. Protein: CASSPQIPYEQYF.

This clone appeared a single time. The genes are TRBV7-9 and TRBJ2-1; 9 nucleotides align to TRBD1. Germline CDR1 is SEHNR and CDR2 is FQNEAQ (reference sequence). The length of the CDR3 is 15 residues. The V segment lost 5 bases and the J segment 5 bases; nucleotides outside the gene matches: 7. CDR3: CASSGFGTGNNEQFF. The DNA of the CDR3 is TGTGCCAGCAGCGGATTCGGGACAGGGAACAATGAGCAGTTCTTC.

The rearrangement joins TRBV28 to TRBJ1-5; D gene uncertain. In germline, CDR1 is MDHEN, CDR2 SYDVKM. CDR3 length: 12 amino acids. V was trimmed by 2 bases and J by 9 bases, leaving 8 bases between them. The CDR3 DNA reads TGTGCCAGCAGTTTACCCAGAGGGCCCCAGCATTTT. Protein: CASSLPRGPQHF. Filled out from reference TRBV28 and TRBJ1-5, the complete variable domain reads DVKVTQSSRYLVKRTGEKVFLECVQDMDHENMFWYRQDPGLGLRLIYFSYDVKMKEKGDIPEGYSVSREKKERFSLILESASTNQTSMYLCASSLPRGPQHFGDGTRLSIL.

V gene TRBV5-6 combines with J gene TRBJ1-2; D is unresolved. The germline V gene has CDR1 SGHDT and CDR2 YYEEEE. The CDR3 consists of 13 residues. V lost 1 base and J 5 bases, leaving 9 bases between the germline ends. For the CDR3, the DNA is TGTGCCAGCAGCTTGCTGCGGAATTATGGCTACACCTTC. As protein: CASSLLRNYGYTF.

The J gene is TRBJ2-1, the V gene TRBV28, with 9 positions matching TRBD1. Germline V gene data show CDR1 as MDHEN and CDR2 as SYDVKM. The CDR3 is made up of 17 amino acids. The V and J ends lost 5 bases and 7 bases, in that order; junction bases with no gene match: 15. The CDR3 loop is CASSVQTGTGSDNEQFF. The CDR3 coding sequence is TGTGCCAGCAGTGTCCAGACCGGGACAGGGTCGGATAATGAGCAGTTCTTC.

The V and J genes are TRBV4-2 and TRBJ1-1; D not resolved. The CDR3 contains 13 residues. Looked up from germline, CDR1 is LGHNA and CDR2 is YNFKEQ. V was shortened by 7 bases and J by 1 base, with 10 bases between the two germline ends. The CDR3: CASMLPGNTEAFF. The DNA of the CDR3 is TGTGCCAGCATGCTTCCGGGGAACACTGAAGCTTTCTTT.

This chain joins TRBV2 and TRBJ1-2, with D tentatively TRBD1 (5 bases). Trimming took off 9 bases at V and 4 bases at J, with 21 bases between the two ends. The CDR3 is 15 residues long. From germline, CDR1 is SNHLY and CDR2 FYNNEI. The CDR3 nucleotides read TGTGCCAGGAGAGTTTCACAGGAGTCTTTCTATGGCTACACCTTC. This translates into CARRVSQESFYGYTF.

This chain links TRBV24-1 with TRBJ2-3; 7 bases agree with TRBD2. Trimming at V came to 3 bases and at J to 5 bases, leaving 7 bases not matched to a gene. The CDR3 length is 15 residues. Germline assignment: CDR1 KGHDR and CDR2 SFDVKD. The CDR3 spells CATSDLAGDGDTQYF. The CDR3 bases are TGTGCCACCAGTGATCTGGCGGGAGACGGAGATACGCAGTATTTT.

The chain joins TRBV6-5 to TRBJ1-2, with 7 bases lining up with TRBD1. The CDR3 contains 14 residues. The V gene's germline CDR1 is MNHEY and CDR2 SVGAGI. With 0 bases clipped from V and 11 bases from J, the junction kept 9 bases outside the gene matches. CDR3: CASSYSVTGEKYTF. The CDR3 DNA reads TGTGCCAGCAGTTACTCTGTTACAGGGGAGAAGTACACCTTC.

The rearrangement links TRBV7-8 to TRBJ1-1; D remains unclear. CDR1 and CDR2 from the germline V gene are SGHVS and FQNEAQ. This CDR3 comprises 15 residues. Between the trimmed V and J ends, which lost 0 bases and 3 bases, there was a span of 11 bases. CDR3 sequence reads: CASSLAEGYYTEAFF. CDR3 nucleotides: TGTGCCAGCAGCTTAGCCGAGGGTTACTACACTGAAGCTTTCTTT.

V gene TRBV27 combines with J gene TRBJ1-2; 7 bases fit TRBD1. CDR1 MNHEY and CDR2 SMNVEV come from the germline V gene (reference sequence). The CDR3 is made up of 16 amino acids. The trim removed 4 bases at V and 3 bases at J, leaving 11 bases unmatched. The CDR3 sequence is CASSSSTGEEYYGYTF. The CDR3, as DNA: TGTGCCAGCAGTTCGTCCACAGGGGAGGAATACTATGGCTACACCTTC.

V usage is TRBV10-1 and J usage is TRBJ1-5; D is ambiguous. The V end lost 9 bases, the J end lost 4 bases, and 16 bases lay between the germline ends. There are 14 residues in the CDR3. The germline gives CDR1 WNHNN, CDR2 SYGVQD (reference sequence). The CDR3 loop reads CARALKGVNQPQHF. The CDR3 region has the DNA TGCGCCAGAGCGCTGAAGGGAGTAAATCAGCCCCAGCATTTT.

The gene calls are TRBV5-6 and TRBJ1-5; possible D gene TRBD1, 5 bases. The CDR3 is 12 residues long. Germline-derived CDR1 and CDR2 are SGHDT and YYEEEE. V lost 4 bases to trimming and J lost 7 bases, with 9 bases between them. The CDR3 loop reads CASSAGTQPQHF. CDR3 coding DNA: TGTGCCAGCAGCGCGGGGACCCAGCCCCAGCATTTT.

The chain employs TRBV27 and TRBJ1-2; possibly TRBD1 for D (5 bases). This CDR3 region has 15 residues. CDR1 is MNHEY, CDR2 SMNVEV, per germline (reference sequence). Deletions cut 0 bases from V and 4 bases from J, with 12 bases between. CDR3 residues: CASSLSVGVLYGYTF. The CDR3 nucleotides are TGTGCCAGCAGTTTATCAGTAGGGGTCCTCTATGGCTACACCTTC.

The chain couples TRBV10-3 to TRBJ2-7; D is unresolved. This CDR3 comprises 14 residues. Trimming cost V 6 bases and J 7 bases, with 19 bases left between them. Looked up from germline, CDR1 is ENHRY and CDR2 is SYGVKD. The CDR3 protein is CAIRVTPLSKEQYF. In DNA form, the CDR3 reads TGTGCCATCAGAGTGACACCCCTGTCTAAGGAGCAGTACTTC.

Regarding this clone: The same CDR3 is also encoded by other DNA sequences in this sample. The J gene is TRBJ1-5, the V gene TRBV5-8, with TRBD1 as a possible D gene (6 bases). The CDR3 is 15 residues long. Trimming left V 2 bases short and J 0 bases short, with 9 bases between. Germline loops: CDR1 SGHTS, CDR2 YDEGEE. CDR3 residues: CASSLQGYSNQPQHF. CDR3 in DNA: TGTGCCAGCAGCTTACAGGGCTATAGCAATCAGCCCCAGCATTTT.